This T cell receptor beta chain was documented in a study of beta chain features in type 1 diabetes. CDR1 and CDR2 from the germline V gene are GTSNPN and SVGIG (reference sequence). The length of the CDR3 is 15 residues. V dropped 8 bases and J dropped 0 bases, with 17 bases sitting between them. Heparinised blood was drawn once per donor, averaging roughly 0.11 L. General study results and limits: When Type 1 diabetes patients were examined, their TCRB CDR3s proved moderately but significantly shorter in all four CD4+ subsets.

This clone showed up just a few times. The target antigen is unknown. Investigators reverse transcribed all isolated RNA, so they sequenced expressed TCRB transcripts. Profiling relied on immunoSEQ multiplex PCR, and the TCRdb table lists in-frame clones only, not all of them. Of 250,000 to 300,000 clones listed, roughly an eighth are singletons. The clonotype comes from a man aged 30 to 45 with type 1 diabetes. Sequencing was done on a sample of naive CD4+ T cells from blood. The rearrangement links TRBV30 to TRBJ2-1, with D maybe TRBD1 (7 bases). In nucleotides, the CDR3 is TGTGCCGGCAGCAGGGGGGACCTCTCCTACAATGAGCAGTTCTTC. Its translation is CAGSRGDLSYNEQFF.